The clone carrying this T cell receptor (beta chain) was detected only a few times. Time point here: pretreatment peripheral blood. Metastatic or locally advanced urothelial carcinoma was present in the patients. Each patient gave between 1 and 8 samples, pretreatment and on-treatment. Each PCR had synthetic TCR analog templates added to it as a spike-in. TCRdb keeps only in-frame clones here, not all; method: immunoSEQ multiplex PCR. The repertoire holds 48,000 or so clones, with roughly 87% as singletons. These data come from a study of PD-L1 blockade in urothelial cancer. Study overall: Blood was evaluated 3 weeks (second dose) and 6 weeks after therapy began.

Trimming removed 0 bases at V and 1 base at J, with 5 bases between. The CDR3 runs to 14 residues. Per germline, CDR1 LGHNA and CDR2 YSLEER. The rearrangement joins TRBV4-3 to TRBJ2-3, with D perhaps matching TRBD1 (5 bases). The clonotype originates from a woman aged 55-69 years with urothelial cancer. Here the sequenced sample was PBMCs, taken around atezolizumab (anti-PD-L1) treatment. The CDR3 reads CASSQEGRTDTQYF. CDR3 coding DNA: TGCGCCAGCAGCCAAGAGGGGCGCACAGATACGCAGTATTTT.